This T cell receptor beta chain is drawn from a study of cytomegalovirus exposure and HLA in healthy donors. Study conclusions and caveats: A prior analysis recorded that most TCR beta V segments were productive about 87% or about 30% of the time. The study assumed roughly uniform donor sequencing depth for presence/absence analyses.

Amplification used 60 Vbeta primers and 13 Jbeta primers. Clones were sequenced by immunoSEQ multiplex PCR, and TCRdb holds only the in-frame ones, with some missing. The table records roughly 220,000 clones, 75% to 90% of them present only once. V lost 3 bases and J lost 0, with 11 bases in between. The CDR3 is 15 amino acids. CDR1 and CDR2 (germline): MDHEN, SYDVKM. A word on this clone: Its antigen remains unknown.

The chain combines TRBV28 with TRBJ1-2; possibly TRBD1 for D (5 bases). What was sequenced was PBMCs. This receptor was identified in a woman aged 40 to 55 in good health and CMV-seronegative. The CDR3 bases are TGTGCCAGCAGTTTCTTCCAGGGCACTAACTATGGCTACACCTTC. Its protein product is CASSFFQGTNYGYTF.